The present T cell receptor (beta chain) was sequenced within a study of T-cell reconstitution after alpha-beta-depleted transplantation in children. About this clonotype: What it recognizes is unknown.

Study results and limitations: Recipient T cells and thymic progenitors that survived gave rise to the high TCRbeta diversity observed at day 60 in some patients. In patients about two months after transplant, alpha-beta T cells reportedly arose from several hundred expanded graft clones. Diversity and T-cell counts at one year after transplant derived mostly from new T cells.

CDR3 length equals 15 residues. Germline V CDR1 and CDR2: DFQATT, SNEGSKA (reference sequence). Trimming took off 5 bases at V and 2 bases at J, with 16 bases between the two ends. It was with unique molecular identifiers that the TCRbeta library was prepared. TCRdb passed the PCR reads through MiXCR, listing each CDR3 protein once. This table has 400,000 to 450,000 distinct CDR3 sequences, approximately 41% appearing once. The clonotype was recovered from a girl aged 2 to 9 with aplastic anemia, due to receive a stem cell transplant. The rearrangement uses TRBV20-1 and TRBJ1-5, with D unclear. The specimen was PBMCs, collected before TCRalphabeta/CD19-depleted stem cell transplant. CDR3 residues: CSASRAPRGNQPQHF. The CDR3 DNA is TGCAGTGCTTCGCGGGCTCCCCGAGGCAATCAGCCCCAGCATTTT.